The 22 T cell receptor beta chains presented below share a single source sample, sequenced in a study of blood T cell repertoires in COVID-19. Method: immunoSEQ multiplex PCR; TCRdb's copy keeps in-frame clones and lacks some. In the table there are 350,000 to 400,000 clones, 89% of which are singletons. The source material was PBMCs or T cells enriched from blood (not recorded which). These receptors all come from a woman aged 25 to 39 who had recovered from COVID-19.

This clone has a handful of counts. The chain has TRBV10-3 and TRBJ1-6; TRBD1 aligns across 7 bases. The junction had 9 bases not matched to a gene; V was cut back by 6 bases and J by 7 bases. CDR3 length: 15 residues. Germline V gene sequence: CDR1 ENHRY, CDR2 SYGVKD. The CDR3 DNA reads TGTGCCATCAGGAGTTCAGGGGGAGAGAATTCACCCCTCCACTTT. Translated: CAIRSSGGENSPLHF.

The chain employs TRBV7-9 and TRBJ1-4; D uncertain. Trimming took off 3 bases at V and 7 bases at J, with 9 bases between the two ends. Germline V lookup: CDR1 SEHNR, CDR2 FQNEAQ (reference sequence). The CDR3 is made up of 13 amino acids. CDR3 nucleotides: TGTGCCAGCAGCTTTGAGGGCCCTGAAAAACTGTTTTTT. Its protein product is CASSFEGPEKLFF. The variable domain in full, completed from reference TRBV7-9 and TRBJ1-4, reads DTGVSQNPRHKITKRGQNVTFRCDPISEHNRLYWYRQTLGQGPEFLTYFQNEAQLEKSRLLSDRFSAERPKGSFSTLEIQRTEQGDSAMYLCASSFEGPEKLFFGSGTQLSVL.

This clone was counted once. The CDR3 nucleotides read TGTGCCAGCAGCCTGAGTCTGACGACAGACCTCTATGGCTACACCTTC. Residues: CASSLSLTTDLYGYTF. The chain is built from TRBV5-5 and TRBJ1-2; perhaps TRBD1 as D (5 bases). There are 16 residues in the CDR3. V shed 4 bases and J shed 4 bases, with 20 bases lying between them. Germline CDR1 reads SGHKS; CDR2 reads YYEKEE (reference sequence).

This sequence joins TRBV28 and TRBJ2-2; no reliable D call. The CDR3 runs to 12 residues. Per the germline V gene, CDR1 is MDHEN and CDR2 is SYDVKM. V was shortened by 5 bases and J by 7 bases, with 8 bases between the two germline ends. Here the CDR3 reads CASSPLIGELFF. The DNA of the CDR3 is TGTGCCAGCAGTCCACTAATCGGGGAGCTGTTTTTT.

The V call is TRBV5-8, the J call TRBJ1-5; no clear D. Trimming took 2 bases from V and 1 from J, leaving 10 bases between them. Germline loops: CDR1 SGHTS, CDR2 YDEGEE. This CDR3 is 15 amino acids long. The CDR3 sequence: CASSFGQRSNQPQHF. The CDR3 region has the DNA TGTGCCAGCAGCTTTGGGCAGAGAAGCAATCAGCCCCAGCATTTT.

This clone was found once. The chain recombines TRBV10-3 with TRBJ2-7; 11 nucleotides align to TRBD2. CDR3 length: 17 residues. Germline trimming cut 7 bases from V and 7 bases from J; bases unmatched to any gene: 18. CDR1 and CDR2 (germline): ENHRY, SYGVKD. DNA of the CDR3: TGTGCCATCACCAGAAGCGTTCCCGGGACTAGCGGTCAGGAGCAGTACTTC. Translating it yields CAITRSVPGTSGQEQYF.

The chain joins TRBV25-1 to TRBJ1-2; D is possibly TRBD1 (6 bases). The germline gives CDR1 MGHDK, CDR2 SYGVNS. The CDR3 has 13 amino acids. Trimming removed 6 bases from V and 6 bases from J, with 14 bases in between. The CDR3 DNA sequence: TGTGCCAGCAGCCCGCCAGGGGCTCATGGCTACACCTTC. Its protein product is CASSPPGAHGYTF.

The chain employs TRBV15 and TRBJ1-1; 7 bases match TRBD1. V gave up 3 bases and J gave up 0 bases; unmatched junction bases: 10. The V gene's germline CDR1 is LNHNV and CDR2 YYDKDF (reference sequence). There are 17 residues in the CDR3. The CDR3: CATSRVQGVQMNTEAFF. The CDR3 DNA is TGTGCCACCAGCAGGGTTCAGGGGGTCCAGATGAACACTGAAGCTTTCTTT.

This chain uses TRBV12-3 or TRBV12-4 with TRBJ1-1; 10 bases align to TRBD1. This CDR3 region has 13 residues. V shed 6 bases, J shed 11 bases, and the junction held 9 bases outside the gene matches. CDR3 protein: CASRGQGVVGAFF. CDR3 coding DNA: TGTGCCAGCAGAGGACAGGGGGTTGTTGGTGCTTTCTTT.

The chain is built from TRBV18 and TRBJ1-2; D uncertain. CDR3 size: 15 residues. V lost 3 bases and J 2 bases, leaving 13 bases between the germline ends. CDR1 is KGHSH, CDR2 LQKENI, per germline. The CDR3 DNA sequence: TGTGCCAGCTCACCCAACCCCGGGATGAACTATGGCTACACCTTC. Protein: CASSPNPGMNYGYTF.

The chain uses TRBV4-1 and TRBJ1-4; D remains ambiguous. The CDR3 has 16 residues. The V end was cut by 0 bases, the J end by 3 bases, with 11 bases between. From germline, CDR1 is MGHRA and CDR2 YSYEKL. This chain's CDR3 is CASSQDGSGANEKLFF. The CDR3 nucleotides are TGCGCCAGCAGCCAAGACGGGAGTGGAGCTAATGAAAAACTGTTTTTT.

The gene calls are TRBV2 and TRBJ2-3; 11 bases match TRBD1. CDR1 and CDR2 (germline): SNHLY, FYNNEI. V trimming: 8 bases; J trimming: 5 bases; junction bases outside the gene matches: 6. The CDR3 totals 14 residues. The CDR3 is CASEGQGEVDTQYF. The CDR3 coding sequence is TGTGCCAGCGAGGGACAGGGGGAGGTAGATACGCAGTATTTT.

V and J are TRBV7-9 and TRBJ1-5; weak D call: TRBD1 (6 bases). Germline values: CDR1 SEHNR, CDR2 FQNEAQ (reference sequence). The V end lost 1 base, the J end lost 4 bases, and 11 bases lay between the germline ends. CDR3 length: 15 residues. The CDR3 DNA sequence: TGTGCCAGCAGCTTAGGTGACAGGCGGAATCAGCCCCAGCATTTT. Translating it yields CASSLGDRRNQPQHF. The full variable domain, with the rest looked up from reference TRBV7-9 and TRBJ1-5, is DTGVSQNPRHKITKRGQNVTFRCDPISEHNRLYWYRQTLGQGPEFLTYFQNEAQLEKSRLLSDRFSAERPKGSFSTLEIQRTEQGDSAMYLCASSLGDRRNQPQHFGDGTRLSIL.

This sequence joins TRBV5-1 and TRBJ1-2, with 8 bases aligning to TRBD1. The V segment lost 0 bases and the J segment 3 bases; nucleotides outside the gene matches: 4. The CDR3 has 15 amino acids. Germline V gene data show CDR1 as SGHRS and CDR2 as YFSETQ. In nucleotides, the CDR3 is TGCGCCAGCAGCTTGGTACCAGGGGGCGACTATGGCTACACCTTC. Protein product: CASSLVPGGDYGYTF.

Here the CDR3 reads CSVAISGNQPQHF. As DNA, the CDR3 is TGCAGCGTTGCTATATCGGGCAATCAGCCCCAGCATTTT. The gene calls are TRBV29-1 and TRBJ1-5; no clear D. V was trimmed by 4 bases and J by 2 bases, leaving 9 bases between them. CDR1 SQVTM and CDR2 ANQGSEA come from the germline V gene. This CDR3 has 13 amino acids. Complete variable domain (other parts from reference TRBV29-1 and TRBJ1-5): SAVISQKPSRDICQRGTSLTIQCQVDSQVTMMFWYRQQPGQSLTLIATANQGSEATYESGFVIDKFPISRPNLTFSTLTVSNMSPEDSSIYLCSVAISGNQPQHFGDGTRLSIL.

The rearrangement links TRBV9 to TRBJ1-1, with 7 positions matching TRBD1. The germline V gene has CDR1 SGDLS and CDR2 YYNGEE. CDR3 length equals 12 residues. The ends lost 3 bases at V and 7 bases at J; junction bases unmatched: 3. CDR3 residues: CASSGRGLEAFF. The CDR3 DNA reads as TGTGCCAGCAGCGGAAGGGGGCTTGAAGCTTTCTTT.

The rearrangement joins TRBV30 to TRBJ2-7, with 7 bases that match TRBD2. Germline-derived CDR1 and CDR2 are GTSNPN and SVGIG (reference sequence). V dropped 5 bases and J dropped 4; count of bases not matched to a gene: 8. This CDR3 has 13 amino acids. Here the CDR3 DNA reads TGTGCCTGGCGGATGGGAGGGAGATACGAGCAGTACTTC. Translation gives CAWRMGGRYEQYF.

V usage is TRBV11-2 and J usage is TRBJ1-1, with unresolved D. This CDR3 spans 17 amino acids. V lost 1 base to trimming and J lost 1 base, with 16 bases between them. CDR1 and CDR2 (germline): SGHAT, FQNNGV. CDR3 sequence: CASSLARWSDKNTEAFF. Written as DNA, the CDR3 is TGTGCCAGCAGCTTAGCGAGATGGTCAGACAAGAACACTGAAGCTTTCTTT. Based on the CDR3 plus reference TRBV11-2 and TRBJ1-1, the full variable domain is EAGVAQSPRYKIIEKRQSVAFWCNPISGHATLYWYQQILGQGPKLLIQFQNNGVVDDSQLPKDRFSAERLKGVDSTLKIQPAKLEDSAVYLCASSLARWSDKNTEAFFGQGTRLTVV.

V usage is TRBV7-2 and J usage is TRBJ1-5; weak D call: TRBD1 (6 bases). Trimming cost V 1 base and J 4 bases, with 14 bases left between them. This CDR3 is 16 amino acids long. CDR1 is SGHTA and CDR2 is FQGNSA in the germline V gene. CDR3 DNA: TGTGCCAGCAGCTTAGAGGAGGTGGGGGCGAATCAGCCCCAGCATTTT. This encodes CASSLEEVGANQPQHF.

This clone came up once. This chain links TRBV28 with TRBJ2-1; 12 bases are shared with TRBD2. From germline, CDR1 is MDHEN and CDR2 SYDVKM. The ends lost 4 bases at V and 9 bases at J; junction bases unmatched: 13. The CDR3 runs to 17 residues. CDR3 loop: CASSSPSGRASTVEQFF. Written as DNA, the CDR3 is TGTGCCAGCAGTTCCCCTAGCGGGAGGGCCTCTACAGTTGAGCAGTTCTTC.

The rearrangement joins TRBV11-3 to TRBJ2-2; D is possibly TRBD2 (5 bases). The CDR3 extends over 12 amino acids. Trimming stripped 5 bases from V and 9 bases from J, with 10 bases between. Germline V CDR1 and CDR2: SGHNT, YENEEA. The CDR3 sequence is CASSLGVRELFF. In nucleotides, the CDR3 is TGTGCCAGCAGCCTCGGGGTTCGGGAGCTGTTTTTT.

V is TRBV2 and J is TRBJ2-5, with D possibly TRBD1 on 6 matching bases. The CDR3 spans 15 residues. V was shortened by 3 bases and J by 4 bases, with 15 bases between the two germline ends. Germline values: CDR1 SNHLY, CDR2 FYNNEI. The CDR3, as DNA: TGTGCCAGCAGTGAGGGTGACAGGTACCGAGAGACCCAGTACTTC. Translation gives CASSEGDRYRETQYF.